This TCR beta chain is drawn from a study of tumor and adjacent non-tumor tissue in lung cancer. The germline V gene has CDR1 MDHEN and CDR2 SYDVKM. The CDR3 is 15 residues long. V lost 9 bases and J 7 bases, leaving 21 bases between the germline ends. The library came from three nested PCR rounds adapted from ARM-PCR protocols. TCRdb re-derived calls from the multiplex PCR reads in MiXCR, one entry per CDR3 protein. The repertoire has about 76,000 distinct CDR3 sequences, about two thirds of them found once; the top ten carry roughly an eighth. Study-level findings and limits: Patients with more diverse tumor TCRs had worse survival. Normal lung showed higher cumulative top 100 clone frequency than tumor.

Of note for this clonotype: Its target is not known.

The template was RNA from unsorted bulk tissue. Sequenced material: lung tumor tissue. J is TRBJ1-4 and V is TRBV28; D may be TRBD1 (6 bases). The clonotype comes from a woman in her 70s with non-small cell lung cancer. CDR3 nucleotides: TGTGCCAGTCTGCTCCGGGGGACAAGTGTTGAAAAACTGTTTTTT. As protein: CASLLRGTSVEKLFF.